This T cell receptor (beta chain) was sequenced in a study of radiotherapy plus CTLA-4 blockade in lung cancer. In the study overall: Objective response rate was over 15%; disease control rate, about 31%. Overall study results and limits: Early shifts in blood T cell clones, with interferon-beta, reportedly predicted response best. Clones of tumor-derived TCRs expanded in blood after radiotherapy plus ipilimumab.

Enrolled patients, whose metastatic non-small-cell lung cancer was chemo-refractory, received focal radiation plus CTLA-4 blockade with ipilimumab. V gave up 0 bases and J gave up 4 bases, with 13 bases separating them. Germline V CDR1 and CDR2: SGDLS, YYNGEE. CDR3 length: 16 residues. Profiling relied on immunoSEQ multiplex PCR, and the TCRdb table lists in-frame clones only, not all of them. Seen here are 34,000 or so clones, under 85% observed once, and the top ten hold 14%. On this clone: Its antigen is as yet unknown.

The source was peripheral blood, collected from a patient treated with radiotherapy plus ipilimumab. The J gene is TRBJ2-2, the V gene TRBV9; TRBD1 or TRBD2 may be the D gene (5 bases each). This receptor was identified in a human donor with non-small cell lung cancer that progressed on radiotherapy plus ipilimumab. The CDR3 DNA reads TGTGCCAGCAGCGTAGTTGCCGCCGGGGCCACCGGGGAGCTGTTTTTT. It translates to CASSVVAAGATGELFF.